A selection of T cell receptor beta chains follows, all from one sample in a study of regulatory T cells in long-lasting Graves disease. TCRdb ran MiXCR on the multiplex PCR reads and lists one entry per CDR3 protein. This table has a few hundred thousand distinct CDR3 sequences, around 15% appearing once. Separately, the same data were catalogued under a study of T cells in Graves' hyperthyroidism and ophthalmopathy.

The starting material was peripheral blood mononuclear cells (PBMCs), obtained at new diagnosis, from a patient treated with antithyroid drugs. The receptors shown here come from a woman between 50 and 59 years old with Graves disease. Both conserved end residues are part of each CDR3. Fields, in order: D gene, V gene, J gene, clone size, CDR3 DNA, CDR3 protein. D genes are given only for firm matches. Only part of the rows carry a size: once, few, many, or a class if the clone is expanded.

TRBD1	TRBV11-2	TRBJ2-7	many	TGTGCCAGCAGCCTTGACAGGGGCTCCTACGAGCAGTACTTC	CASSLDRGSYEQYF
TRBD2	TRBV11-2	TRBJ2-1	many	TGTGCCAGCAGCTTAGAGGGGGACTACCTCTCACGCCTCGACAATGAGCAGTTCTTC	CASSLEGDYLSRLDNEQFF
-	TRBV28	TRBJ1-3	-	TGTGCCAGCAGAAACGGCCGGGGTTCCGGAAACACCATATATTTT	CASRNGRGSGNTIYF
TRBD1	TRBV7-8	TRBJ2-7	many	TGTGCCAGCAGCTTAGGAGACAGGGTCTACGAGCAGTACTTC	CASSLGDRVYEQYF
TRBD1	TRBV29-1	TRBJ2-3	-	TGCAGCGGTAGACAGGGAGTTACAGATACGCAGTATTTT	CSGRQGVTDTQYF
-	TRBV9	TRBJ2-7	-	TGTGCCTGCAGCGTAGCTTCAGATACCTACGAGCAGTACTTC	CACSVASDTYEQYF
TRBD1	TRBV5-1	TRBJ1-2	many	TGCGCCAGCAGCGGCCAAGGACGACAGGGCTATGGCTACACCTTC	CASSGQGRQGYGYTF
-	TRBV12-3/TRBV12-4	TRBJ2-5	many	TGTGCCAGCAGTTCCGTTGAGACCCAGTACTTC	CASSSVETQYF
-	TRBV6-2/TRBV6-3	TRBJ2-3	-	TGTGCCAGCAGAGCTACCGGGGCGGGGGCCGGTGGTACGCAGTATTTT	CASRATGAGAGGTQYF
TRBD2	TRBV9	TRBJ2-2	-	TGTGCCAGCAGCGCCAGACTAGCAGCTACGAACACCGGGGAGCTGTTTTTT	CASSARLAATNTGELFF
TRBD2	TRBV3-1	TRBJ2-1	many	TGTGCCAGCAGCCAAGAGAAGGGTAGCGGGAGCTCCTACAATGAGCAGTTCTTC	CASSQEKGSGSSYNEQFF
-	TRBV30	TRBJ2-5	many	TGTGCCTGGAAATTGTCCTCGAAGACCCAGTACTTC	CAWKLSSKTQYF
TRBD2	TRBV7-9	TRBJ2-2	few	TGTGCCAGCAGCCGGACTAGCGGGAGTTCCGGGGAGCTGCTTTTT	CASSRTSGSSGELLF
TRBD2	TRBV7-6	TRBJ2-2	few	TGTGCCAGCAGCATCCACAAGCGGGACGTCTTTCTCGGGGAGCTGTTTTTT	CASSIHKRDVFLGELFF
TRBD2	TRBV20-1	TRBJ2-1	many	TGCAGTGCTAGAGATATTATTAGCGGGACATACAATGAGCAGTTCTTC	CSARDIISGTYNEQFF
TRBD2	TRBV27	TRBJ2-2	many	TGTGCCAGCCGTATACTAGCGGGAGATACCGGGGAGCTGTTTTTT	CASRILAGDTGELFF
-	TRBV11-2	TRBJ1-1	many	TGTGCCAGCAGCTTAGGACAGAGCCACACTGAAGCTTTCTTT	CASSLGQSHTEAFF
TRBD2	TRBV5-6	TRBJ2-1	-	TGTGCCAGCAGCTTGATGAGCGGGAGGAATGAGCAGTTCTTC	CASSLMSGRNEQFF
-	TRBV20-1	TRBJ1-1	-	TGCAGTGCTAGAGTAGCGGCAGGGAACACTGAAGCTTTCTTT	CSARVAAGNTEAFF
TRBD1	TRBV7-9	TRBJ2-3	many	TGTGCCAGCAGCAGAGATCGGACAGGGAATTGGGATACGCAGTATTTT	CASSRDRTGNWDTQYF
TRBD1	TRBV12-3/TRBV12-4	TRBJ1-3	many	TGTGCCAGCAGCGGGGACAGTAGAAACATATATTTT	CASSGDSRNIYF
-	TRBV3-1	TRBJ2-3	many	TGTGCCAGCAGCCAAGATCACCAGGGGTCGGATACGCAGTATTTT	CASSQDHQGSDTQYF
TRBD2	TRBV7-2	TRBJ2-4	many	TGTGCCAGCAGCTTAGTTGCGGGAGGGCCCGACATTCAGTACTTC	CASSLVAGGPDIQYF
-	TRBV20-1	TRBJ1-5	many	TGCAGTGCTAGTAGGGTTCGGCCGAACGAAGGGTATAGCAATCAGCCCCAGCATTTT	CSASRVRPNEGYSNQPQHF
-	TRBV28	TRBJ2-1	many	TGTGCCAGCAGTTTGCCCGGCGGGGTGGACAATGAGCAGTTCTTC	CASSLPGGVDNEQFF
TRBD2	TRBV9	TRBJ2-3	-	TGTGCCAGCAGCGTAGGGGGAGCGGGGAGCACAGATACGCAGTATTTT	CASSVGGAGSTDTQYF
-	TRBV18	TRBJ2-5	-	TGTGCCAGCTCAACTCTGGCGGAAGAGACCCAGTACTTC	CASSTLAEETQYF
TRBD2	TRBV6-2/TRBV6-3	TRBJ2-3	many	TGTGCCAGCAGTTACGAAGCGGGGAGCACAGATACGCAGTATTTT	CASSYEAGSTDTQYF
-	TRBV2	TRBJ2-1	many	TGTGCCAGCAGTGAACAGGGCGGCTCCTACAATGAGCAGTTCTTC	CASSEQGGSYNEQFF
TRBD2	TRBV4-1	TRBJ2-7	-	TGCGCCAGCAGCCAAGTAAGGATGCTAGCGGGAGATTCGAGCCGTGGGCAGTACTTC	CASSQVRMLAGDSSRGQYF
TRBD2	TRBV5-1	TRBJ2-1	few	TGCGCCAGCAGCTCGAAAGCTAGCGGGATTGCCTACAATGAGCAGTTCTTC	CASSSKASGIAYNEQFF
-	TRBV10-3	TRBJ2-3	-	TGTGCCTTCCGACAGGGAGGGACAGATACGCAGTATTTT	CAFRQGGTDTQYF
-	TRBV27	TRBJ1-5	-	TGTGCCAGCAGTCCGCATGTACAGGGTATCCAGCCCCAGCATTTT	CASSPHVQGIQPQHF
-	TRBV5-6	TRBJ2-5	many	TGTGCCAGCAGCGACCTCCCAGGGGGGCAAGAGACCCAGTACTTC	CASSDLPGGQETQYF
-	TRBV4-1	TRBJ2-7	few	TGCGCCAGCAGCCAAGTGCCTTCCTACGAGCAGTACTTC	CASSQVPSYEQYF
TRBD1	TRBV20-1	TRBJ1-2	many	TGCAGTGCTGCGGGACAGGGGGTCTTTGGCTACACCTTC	CSAAGQGVFGYTF
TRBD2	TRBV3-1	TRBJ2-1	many	TGTGCCAGCAGCCAAGCCCCTTTTGCGGGAGTGGCCAATGAGCAGTTCTTC	CASSQAPFAGVANEQFF
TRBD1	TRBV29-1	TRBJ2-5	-	TGCAGCGTTGAACAGGGGGCTCAAGAGACCCAGTACTTC	CSVEQGAQETQYF
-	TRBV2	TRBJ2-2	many	TGTGCCAGCAGTGTTAGGGACACCGGGGAGCTGTTTTTT	CASSVRDTGELFF
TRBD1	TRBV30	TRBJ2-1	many	TGTGCCTGGAGCGGACTCGACAGGGACGCCTACAATGAGCAGTTCTTC	CAWSGLDRDAYNEQFF
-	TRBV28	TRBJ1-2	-	TGTGCCAGCAGCGCTGGACGGAACTATGGCTACACCTTC	CASSAGRNYGYTF
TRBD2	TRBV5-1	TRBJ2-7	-	TGCGCCAGCAGCTTGGGACTAGCGGGAGATCGTCGCGAGCAGTACTTC	CASSLGLAGDRREQYF
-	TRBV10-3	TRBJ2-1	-	TGTGCCATCAGTGAGTCAGGGGGAGGGCTGGAGAATGAGCAGTTCTTC	CAISESGGGLENEQFF
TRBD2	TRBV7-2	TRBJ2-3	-	TGTGCCAGCAGTAAAACTAGCGGCTCCTTTTATACGCAGTATTTT	CASSKTSGSFYTQYF
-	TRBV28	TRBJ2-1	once	TGTGCCAGCAGGAGGCCCCTAGGGAACAATGAGCAGTTCTTC	CASRRPLGNNEQFF
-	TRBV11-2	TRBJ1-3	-	TGTGCCAGCAGCTCCCGGGACACGGCATCTGGAAACACCATATATTTT	CASSSRDTASGNTIYF
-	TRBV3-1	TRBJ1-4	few	TGTGCCAGCAGCCAAGCATTTCAGTCGGGGGATGAAAAACTGTTTTTT	CASSQAFQSGDEKLFF
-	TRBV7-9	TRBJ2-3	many	TGTGCCAGCAGCCCCGAGGTCACAGATACGCAGTATTTT	CASSPEVTDTQYF
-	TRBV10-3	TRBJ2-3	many	TGTGCCATCAGTGTCGGCAGGGGAGCAGATACGCAGTATTTT	CAISVGRGADTQYF
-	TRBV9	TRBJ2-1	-	TGTGCCAGCAGCGTAGGCGGGGAAATGTACAATGAGCAGTTCTTC	CASSVGGEMYNEQFF
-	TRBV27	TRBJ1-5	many	TGTGCCAGCAGTTTTGCGGGGGGCGGCAATCAGCCCCAGCATTTT	CASSFAGGGNQPQHF
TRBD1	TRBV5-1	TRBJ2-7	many	TGCGCCAGCAGCATCCAGGGGGCCCCCCTTAGCTCCTACGAGCAGTACTTC	CASSIQGAPLSSYEQYF
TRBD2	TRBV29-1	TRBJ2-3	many	TGCAGCGTTGATCTGGCTCTTGCAGCGGGATCCCAATATTTT	CSVDLALAAGSQYF
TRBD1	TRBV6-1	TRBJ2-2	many	TGTGCCAGCAGTCTCCAGACAGGGGCGAACACCGGGGAGCTGTTTTTT	CASSLQTGANTGELFF
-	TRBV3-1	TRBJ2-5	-	TGTGCCAGCAGCCAAGAAGGGGAGACCCAGTACTTC	CASSQEGETQYF